This T cell receptor beta chain is from a study of cytomegalovirus exposure and HLA in healthy donors. The CDR3 has 14 amino acids. With 2 bases removed from V and 2 bases from J, the gap between germline ends came to 10 bases. The germline V gene has CDR1 SGHNT and CDR2 YYREEE (reference sequence). PCR involved 60 Vbeta and 13 Jbeta primers. This table comes from immunoSEQ multiplex PCR, and its TCRdb copy is limited to in-frame clones, with some not included. This sample's table has around 78,000 clones. This sequence joins TRBV5-4 and TRBJ1-2, with D perhaps matching TRBD1 (6 bases). This clonotype was obtained from a man between 18 and 35 years old in good health and CMV-seropositive. Sequencing used PBMCs. The CDR3 DNA reads as TGTGCCAGCAGCTTCAGGGGAGGGAACTATGGCTACACCTTC. Protein product: CASSFRGGNYGYTF. The whole variable domain, remainder taken from reference TRBV5-4 and TRBJ1-2, is ETGVTQSPTHLIKTRGQQVTLRCSSQSGHNTVSWYQQALGQGPQFIFQYYREEENGRGNFPPRFSGLQFPNYSSELNVNALELDDSALYLCASSFRGGNYGYTFGSGTRLTVV.